This paragraph reports one T cell receptor (beta chain). The antigen is not known. Germline CDR1 and CDR2: SGDLS and YYNGEE. This CDR3 has 15 amino acids. V was clipped by 0 bases and J by 2 bases; unmatched bases: 2. The sample comes from a study of lymphopenia after photon versus proton radiotherapy. Study-wide findings and caveats: After lymphocyte nadir, photon-treated repertoires showed oligoclonal expansion, especially CD8+ Temra. Survival link was tested only in deceased patients; proton benefit remains a possibility. In patients who died, overall survival fell as post-nadir TCR diversity dropped more. Photon-treated patients lost naive T cells and TCR diversity; proton-treated stayed stable.

Using immunoSEQ multiplex PCR, the repertoire was profiled, and TCRdb retains in-frame clones only, with some absent. In the table there are about 55,000 clones, approximately 84% of which are singletons. This TCR was sampled from a man in his 60s with pancreatic cancer. The chain recombines TRBV9 with TRBJ2-7; 10 bases line up with TRBD2. Sequences were derived from peripheral blood, sampled from a patient treated with proton-based radiotherapy. The CDR3 is CASSVEAGGPYEQYF. The DNA for the CDR3 is TGTGCCAGCAGCGTAGAAGCGGGAGGGCCCTACGAGCAGTACTTC.